This TCR beta chain originates from a study of OX40 agonist ivuxolimab in advanced cancers. Study information: Allowance was made for prior anti-PD-1, anti-PD-L1 or anti-CTLA-4 therapy, and around 41% had some. Study-level points and caveats: Relative to CD4+ cells, CD8+ T cells on average had more expanded clones.

Researchers took blood at baseline, on cycle 4 day 1, and on cycle 7 day 1. Using immunoSEQ multiplex PCR, the repertoire was profiled, and TCRdb retains in-frame clones only, with some absent. The sample records about 77,000 clones, roughly 80% being singletons. J gave up 0 bases and V 4 bases, and 12 bases lay outside the gene matches. Germline lookup yields CDR1 SGHRS and CDR2 YFSETQ. The length of the CDR3 is 18 residues. On this clone: Antigen specificity is unknown.

This receptor was obtained from an adult with an advanced solid tumor such as melanoma, head and neck, liver or kidney cancer. The sequences come from CD4+ or CD8+ T cells sorted from blood, collected in a trial of the OX40 agonist ivuxolimab. The chain is built from TRBV5-1 and TRBJ2-1, with 8 positions matching TRBD2. The CDR3 nucleotides are TGCGCCAGCAGCAAAGTTAGCGGGGCGGAAGCCTCCTACAATGAGCAGTTCTTC. As protein: CASSKVSGAEASYNEQFF.